This passage covers 28 T cell receptor beta chains from one sample sequenced in a study of blood T cell repertoires in COVID-19 (TCRdb year 2020). Library creation used the immunoSEQ multiplex PCR assay. TCRdb holds this immuneACCESS table with in-frame rearrangements only. Some clones are missing; in checked studies, unresolved V genes explain under half, and the rest has no known cause. The sample table holds tens of thousands of clones, of which more than 75% were seen once. The ten largest clones take up roughly 6.5% of the sample. The material sequenced was peripheral blood. These receptors originate from an older woman with COVID-19, enrolled during active disease.

The CDR3 region is CASSQDGSINQPQHF. CDR3 DNA: TGCGCCAGCAGCCAAGATGGCAGTATCAATCAGCCCCAGCATTTT. This chain links TRBV4-1 with TRBJ1-5, with no clear D. Germline V gives CDR1 MGHRA, CDR2 YSYEKL. V was clipped by 0 bases and J by 3 bases, with 9 bases between them. The CDR3 has 15 amino acids.

This clone has just a few counts. The chain employs TRBV28 and TRBJ2-7, with D unresolved. The germline V gene has CDR1 MDHEN and CDR2 SYDVKM. V lost 8 bases, J lost 1 base, and 12 bases lay in between. The CDR3 length is 13 residues. For the CDR3, the DNA is TGTGCCAGCGCCGGGTTTTTTTCCTACGAGCAGTACTTC. Residues: CASAGFFSYEQYF.

The genes are TRBV28 and TRBJ1-3; 7 bases line up with TRBD1. V lost 5 bases, J lost 0 bases, and 7 bases stayed unmatched. From germline, CDR1 is MDHEN and CDR2 SYDVKM. The length of the CDR3 is 16 residues. CDR3 region: CASSTPGQSSGNTIYF. The CDR3 DNA is TGTGCCAGCAGTACCCCGGGACAGAGCTCTGGAAACACCATATATTTT.

This chain connects TRBV6-1 to TRBJ2-1; D is uncertain. The V and J ends lost 3 bases and 8 bases respectively, with 20 bases between them. The CDR3 totals 16 residues. CDR1 and CDR2 (germline): MNHNS, SASEGT. CDR3 DNA: TGTGCCAGCAGTGACAAAATCATACGATCTTGGCATGAGCAGTTCTTC. This encodes CASSDKIIRSWHEQFF.

Note on this clone: Relative to the germline gene, one junction end is altered; a read error may explain this. The V gene is TRBV24-1, the J gene TRBJ2-2; 7 bases map to TRBD1. Germline assignment: CDR1 KGHDR and CDR2 SFDVKD. The CDR3 is made up of 11 amino acids. The CDR3 DNA reads as TGTGCCACCAGAGGGACAGACTCCACTCTTTTT. It specifies CATRGTDSTLF.

The chain couples TRBV3-1 (or the pseudogene TRBV3-2) to TRBJ2-3; D perhaps matches TRBD2 (6 bases). The CDR3 extends over 19 amino acids. V was cut by 1 base and J by 3 bases, with 23 bases left in between. CDR1 and CDR2 from the germline V gene are LGHDT and YNNKEL (reference sequence). The CDR3 DNA follows: TGTGCCAGCAGCCAAGCTCTTCTCCTCGGGACCGGGAGAACAGATACGCAGTATTTT. Translating gives CASSQALLLGTGRTDTQYF.

This clone was found once. The chain employs TRBV28 and TRBJ1-2; a weak D match, TRBD1 (5 bases). Trimming took off 3 bases at V and 3 bases at J, with 8 bases between the two ends. The CDR3 covers 13 residues. CDR1 and CDR2 (germline): MDHEN, SYDVKM. DNA of the CDR3: TGTGCCAGCAGTTTCGGGGGGGACTATGGCTACACCTTC. Translated: CASSFGGDYGYTF.

The chain joins TRBV5-1 to TRBJ2-7; D ambiguous. The V end lost 3 bases, the J end lost 3 bases, and 19 bases lay between the germline ends. Germline assignment: CDR1 SGHRS and CDR2 YFSETQ. This CDR3 comprises 16 residues. CDR3 coding DNA: TGCGCCAGCAGCTCGCGGCCCGGCCTGAATATCTACGAGCAGTACTTC. It codes for CASSSRPGLNIYEQYF. Looking up the rest from reference TRBV5-1 and TRBJ2-7 gives the full variable domain: KAGVTQTPRYLIKTRGQQVTLSCSPISGHRSVSWYQQTPGQGLQFLFEYFSETQRNKGNFPGRFSGRQFSNSRSEMNVSTLELGDSALYLCASSSRPGLNIYEQYFGPGTRLTVT.

This chain connects TRBV27 to TRBJ2-5; 8 bases line up with TRBD2. From germline, CDR1 is MNHEY and CDR2 SMNVEV (reference sequence). The J segment lost 0 bases and the V segment lost 1 base, leaving 4 bases of the junction unmatched. The CDR3 sequence is 16 residues long. In DNA form, the CDR3 reads TGTGCCAGCAGTTTATTGGTAGCGGGACACCAAGAGACCCAGTACTTC. Protein: CASSLLVAGHQETQYF.

This chain joins TRBV4-1 and TRBJ1-1; tentative D call: TRBD1 (5 bases). Germline CDR1 MGHRA, CDR2 YSYEKL. The CDR3 length is 14 residues. Trimming removed 5 bases at V and 1 base at J, with 11 bases between. The CDR3 bases are TGCGCCAGCAGCAGTGGCAGGGCGAACACTGAAGCTTTCTTT. Protein: CASSSGRANTEAFF.

The chain has TRBV11-2 and TRBJ1-2; 7 bases match TRBD1. This CDR3 comprises 16 residues. From germline, CDR1 is SGHAT and CDR2 FQNNGV. V lost 1 base and J lost 2; bases outside the gene matches: 7. CDR3 sequence reads: CASSLATGVANYGYTF. As DNA, the CDR3 is TGTGCCAGCAGCTTAGCCACAGGGGTGGCGAACTATGGCTACACCTTC.

The chain employs TRBV28 and TRBJ2-6; TRBD2 might be the D (6 bases). Germline-derived CDR1 and CDR2 are MDHEN and SYDVKM. This CDR3 is built from 18 residues. The germline V and J ends were trimmed by 6 bases and 0 bases, with 18 bases remaining between them. CDR3 sequence reads: CASRAGYWRGSGANVLTF. CDR3 nucleotides: TGTGCCAGCAGGGCAGGGTACTGGAGGGGCTCTGGGGCCAACGTCCTGACTTTC.

J is TRBJ1-5 and V is TRBV4-1, with 7 positions matching TRBD1. The CDR3 loop spans 17 amino acids. Germline V gene data show CDR1 as MGHRA and CDR2 as YSYEKL. V was pared by 4 bases and J by 0 bases, with 9 bases of the junction left unmatched. The CDR3 sequence is CASSPSRDSYSNQPQHF. CDR3 sequence (DNA): TGCGCCAGCAGCCCTTCCCGGGACAGCTATAGCAATCAGCCCCAGCATTTT.

The chain carries TRBV3-1 (or the pseudogene TRBV3-2) and TRBJ2-7; D perhaps matches TRBD1 (5 bases). Germline V gene lookup returns CDR1 LGHDT and CDR2 YNNKEL (reference sequence). There are 15 residues in the CDR3. Between the trimmed V and J ends, which lost 2 bases and 2 bases, there was a span of 13 bases. DNA of the CDR3: TGTGCCAGCAGCCAATTTCCAGGGCCAACCTACGAGCAGTACTTC. Translated, it gives CASSQFPGPTYEQYF.

The chain employs TRBV28 and TRBJ1-2, with 10 bases lining up with TRBD1. Trimming cost V 2 bases and J 8 bases; bases outside gene matches: 5. CDR1 MDHEN and CDR2 SYDVKM come from the germline V gene. The CDR3 contains 14 residues. The CDR3 reads CASSLGTGEWGYTF. In nucleotides, the CDR3 is TGTGCCAGCAGTTTAGGGACAGGGGAATGGGGCTACACCTTC.

The count of this clone is one. The chain joins TRBV5-4 to TRBJ2-7, with 9 bases fitting TRBD1. This CDR3 spans 15 amino acids. Per germline, CDR1 SGHNT and CDR2 YYREEE (reference sequence). V was clipped by 4 bases and J by 4 bases; unmatched bases: 9. The CDR3 loop reads CASSREPGQGYEQYF. For the CDR3, the DNA is TGTGCCAGCAGCCGAGAACCGGGACAGGGATACGAGCAGTACTTC.

The CDR3 sequence is CASSLGPPLSTDTQYF. The CDR3 bases are TGTGCCAGCAGCTTGGGGCCGCCGCTGAGCACAGATACGCAGTATTTT. The rearrangement uses TRBV11-3 and TRBJ2-3, with D maybe TRBD1 (5 bases). Between the trimmed V and J ends, which lost 3 bases and 0 bases, there was a span of 13 bases. This CDR3 has 16 residues. Germline assignment: CDR1 SGHNT and CDR2 YENEEA.

This chain connects TRBV18 to TRBJ1-1; D perhaps matches TRBD1 (6 bases). Trimming removed 4 bases from V and 0 bases from J, with 12 bases in between. This CDR3 is 15 amino acids long. Germline CDR1 reads KGHSH; CDR2 reads LQKENI. CDR3 in DNA: TGTGCCAGCTCACTCGTTGGGGGCATGAACACTGAAGCTTTCTTT. This translates into CASSLVGGMNTEAFF. Full variable domain (outside the CDR3, taken from reference TRBV18 and TRBJ1-1): NAGVMQNPRHLVRRRGQEARLRCSPMKGHSHVYWYRQLPEEGLKFMVYLQKENIIDESGMPKERFSAEFPKEGPSILRIQQVVRGDSAAYFCASSLVGGMNTEAFFGQGTRLTVV.

The J gene is TRBJ1-5, the V gene TRBV27, with 8 bases that match TRBD1. V trimming: 4 bases; J trimming: 3 bases; junction bases outside the gene matches: 5. This CDR3 spans 15 amino acids. Germline V gives CDR1 MNHEY, CDR2 SMNVEV (reference sequence). CDR3: CASSSLDRVNQPQHF. The CDR3 nucleotides are TGTGCCAGCAGTTCGTTGGACAGGGTCAATCAGCCCCAGCATTTT.

The rearrangement links TRBV25-1 to TRBJ2-7; D might be TRBD1 (6 bases). Trimming removed 4 bases from V and 6 bases from J, with 13 bases in between. Germline assignment: CDR1 MGHDK and CDR2 SYGVNS. The CDR3 is made up of 13 amino acids. The CDR3 DNA follows: TGTGCCAGCAGTGGAACAGGGATGGGCGAGCAGTACTTC. This gives the protein CASSGTGMGEQYF.

The chain links TRBV14 to TRBJ2-1; D is possibly TRBD1 (6 bases). V lost 0 bases and J lost 10, with 22 bases in between. The CDR3 spans 17 residues. Germline lookup yields CDR1 SGHDN and CDR2 FVKESK. The CDR3 loop is CASSQEYTGPLYLEQFF. The DNA for the CDR3 is TGTGCCAGCAGCCAAGAGTACACAGGGCCCCTTTATTTGGAGCAGTTCTTC.

The chain is built from TRBV7-8 and TRBJ1-2; D is possibly TRBD1 (6 bases). V was pared by 3 bases and J by 0 bases, with 20 bases between. The CDR3 length is 18 residues. Germline V gives CDR1 SGHVS, CDR2 FQNEAQ. The CDR3 spells CASSLGRQEVNPNYGYTF. The CDR3 DNA reads as TGTGCCAGCAGCTTGGGAAGACAGGAAGTTAATCCTAACTATGGCTACACCTTC.

The chain joins TRBV9 to TRBJ1-3; D is ambiguous. Trimming took off 4 bases at V and 0 bases at J, with 8 bases between the two ends. The CDR3 length is 14 residues. Germline CDR1 is SGDLS and CDR2 is YYNGEE. CDR3 residues: CASSQGGSGNTIYF. The CDR3 DNA reads TGTGCCAGCAGCCAAGGAGGCTCTGGAAACACCATATATTTT. Drawing the rest from reference TRBV9 and TRBJ1-3, the complete variable domain is DSGVTQTPKHLITATGQRVTLRCSPRSGDLSVYWYQQSLDQGLQFLIQYYNGEERAKGNILERFSAQQFPDLHSELNLSSLELGDSALYFCASSQGGSGNTIYFGEGSWLTVV.

This clone has ten or more counts. The chain combines TRBV28 with TRBJ2-7; TRBD2 agrees at 8 bases. V lost 5 bases to trimming and J lost 5 bases; unmatched junction nucleotides: 14. CDR3 length: 16 residues. In germline, CDR1 is MDHEN, CDR2 SYDVKM. CDR3 nucleotides: TGTGCCAGCAGTCTCTCAGCGGGAGTCATGTATGACGAGCAGTACTTC. It yields the protein CASSLSAGVMYDEQYF.

The CDR3 DNA is TGTGCCAGCAGGGACAGGGGGAACTATGGCTACACCTTC. Protein: CASRDRGNYGYTF. J is TRBJ1-2 and V is TRBV3-1 (or the pseudogene TRBV3-2), with TRBD1 matching over 10 bases. V was clipped by 6 bases and J by 2 bases; unmatched bases: 0. The CDR3 has 13 amino acids. Germline V gene sequence: CDR1 LGHDT, CDR2 YNNKEL (reference sequence).

CDR3 in DNA: TGTGCCTGGAGAATTAGCCCCGGGGAGCTGTTTTTT. Translating it yields CAWRISPGELFF. The V and J genes are TRBV30 and TRBJ2-2; unclear D gene. Germline V gives CDR1 GTSNPN, CDR2 SVGIG (reference sequence). Trimming removed 3 bases from V and 6 bases from J, with 8 bases in between. CDR3 length: 12 residues.

The sample holds one count of this clone. The V and J genes are TRBV10-2 and TRBJ2-2; perhaps TRBD1 as D (5 bases). The germline V gene encodes CDR1 WSHSY and CDR2 SAAADI. The CDR3 has 12 residues. V was clipped by 6 bases and J by 6 bases, with 8 bases between them. CDR3 sequence (DNA): TGCGCCAGCAGCTGGGGCTCCGGGGAGCTGTTTTTT. As protein: CASSWGSGELFF.

The rearrangement links TRBV15 to TRBJ2-1; TRBD2 aligns across 13 bases. Trimming removed 0 bases from V and 4 bases from J; junction bases left unmatched: 3. The CDR3 consists of 17 residues. Germline CDR1 reads LNHNV; CDR2 reads YYDKDF (reference sequence). The CDR3 region has the DNA TGTGCCACCAGCAGAGATTTGACTAGCGGGAGGTACAATGAGCAGTTCTTC. It is translated as CATSRDLTSGRYNEQFF. Full variable domain (outside the CDR3, taken from reference TRBV15 and TRBJ2-1): DAMVIQNPRYQVTQFGKPVTLSCSQTLNHNVMYWYQQKSSQAPKLLFHYYDKDFNNEADTPDNFQSRRPNTSFCFLDIRSPGLGDTAMYLCATSRDLTSGRYNEQFFGPGTRLTVL.